The source of this T cell receptor beta chain is a study of blood T cell repertoires in COVID-19. On the study more broadly: Some COVID-19 samples were acute and others convalescent; all came from the United States, Italy and Spain. From T cells, B-cell-depleted T cells, or PBMCs came the material, which was cDNA or gDNA.

This CDR3 region has 16 residues. CDR1 is LGHNA, CDR2 YSLEER, per germline. The V and J ends lost 4 bases and 0 bases respectively, with 10 bases between them. Authors' processing steps: Amplified reference gene primers provided the basis for estimating nucleated cell counts. The table came from immunoSEQ multiplex PCR; TCRdb's copy has only in-frame clones and leaves some out. V and J calls and clone size come straight from that table; D and trimming were deduced from the DNA. The sample has about 58,000 clones; roughly 90% are singletons. V is TRBV4-3 and J is TRBJ2-6; maybe TRBD1 (6 bases). The sequenced material came from peripheral blood. The origin of this receptor is a man aged 55 to 70 with active COVID-19. This chain's CDR3 is CASSRTGNSGANVLTF. The CDR3 DNA reads as TGCGCCAGCAGCCGCACAGGGAACTCTGGGGCCAACGTCCTGACTTTC.